This T cell receptor beta chain emerged from a study of T cells after yellow fever vaccination. Overall study results and limits: Contaminants from the bulk population, in the form of abundant clonotypes, could be found in FACS-sorted repertoires. Across the CD4 and CD8 compartments, a small share of clonotypes was present in both. After the booster, around 95% of CD4 and 88% of CD8 primary-response clones were re-detected.

TCRdb reanalysed the 5' RACE reads using MiXCR and keeps one entry per CDR3 protein. The sample yields hundreds of thousands of distinct CDR3 sequences, roughly 20% seen once. The CDR3 has 14 amino acids. The germline gives CDR1 DFQATT, CDR2 SNEGSKA (reference sequence). Between the trimmed V and J ends, which lost 6 bases and 12 bases, there was a span of 21 bases. On this clonotype itself: Its antigen is unidentified.

The receptor comes from a man between 18 and 29 years old who received the YFV17D yellow fever vaccine. The chain links TRBV20-1 to TRBJ1-6; tentative D call: TRBD1 (6 bases). The input for sequencing was PBMCs, taken before the yellow fever booster vaccination. The CDR3 DNA is TGCAGTGCCCCACACAGTCTACAGGGAAAACCCCTCCACTTT. It specifies CSAPHSLQGKPLHF.